Below are 27 T cell receptor beta chains sequenced from a single sample in a study of blood T cell repertoires in COVID-19. Here immunoSEQ multiplex PCR was the method, and the copy in TCRdb shows in-frame clones only, minus some. This sample yields approximately 440,000 clones, of which about nine tenths are seen a single time; roughly 0.7% belongs to the top ten. The sample was PBMCs or T cells enriched from blood (not recorded which). These receptors originate from a woman aged 18-29 years who had recovered from COVID-19.

The J gene is TRBJ1-6, the V gene TRBV18, with 10 bases identical to TRBD1. The CDR3 runs 15 residues. V lost 1 base and J lost 11; bases outside the gene matches: 5. CDR1 KGHSH and CDR2 LQKENI come from the germline V gene. The CDR3 spells CASSPRGQGRPPLHF. The CDR3, as DNA: TGTGCCAGCTCACCACGGGGACAGGGGCGACCACCCCTCCACTTT. Combining the CDR3 with reference TRBV18 and TRBJ1-6 gives the whole variable domain NAGVMQNPRHLVRRRGQEARLRCSPMKGHSHVYWYRQLPEEGLKFMVYLQKENIIDESGMPKERFSAEFPKEGPSILRIQQVVRGDSAAYFCASSPRGQGRPPLHFGNGTRLTVT.

The chain has TRBV5-1 and TRBJ2-3; TRBD2 aligns across 10 bases. Per germline, CDR1 SGHRS and CDR2 YFSETQ. The CDR3 is made up of 19 amino acids. The ends lost 1 base at V and 4 bases at J; junction bases unmatched: 15. In DNA, the CDR3 is TGCGCCAGCAGCTTGATACAAGCGGGGGGGCCCCAAGGGTCAGATACGCAGTATTTT. It yields the protein CASSLIQAGGPQGSDTQYF.

The rearrangement joins TRBV6-2 or TRBV6-3 to TRBJ1-1; no clear D. Germline CDR1 and CDR2: MNHEY and SVGEGT. The CDR3 is 13 residues long. Trimming removed 6 bases at V and 4 bases at J, with 12 bases between. This CDR3 reads CASSLRLGTEAFF. The CDR3 nucleotides read TGTGCCAGCAGCCTGCGGTTGGGCACTGAAGCTTTCTTT.

This chain joins TRBV6-5 and TRBJ2-7; 9 bases align to TRBD1. The CDR3 has 15 amino acids. V lost 8 bases, J lost 4 bases, and 12 bases stayed unmatched. CDR1 and CDR2 (germline): MNHEY, SVGAGI. CDR3 sequence reads: CASSLYRGLSYEQYF. In DNA form, the CDR3 reads TGTGCCAGCTCTCTCTACAGGGGGCTTTCGTACGAGCAGTACTTC.

In its sample, this clone was seen a few times. This rearrangement joins TRBV2 to TRBJ1-5; 8 bases are shared with TRBD1. This CDR3 is built from 14 residues. The V gene end was trimmed by 9 bases and the J gene end by 6 bases; junction bases not matched to a gene: 10. The germline V gene encodes CDR1 SNHLY and CDR2 FYNNEI. The DNA of the CDR3 is TGTGCCAGTACAATAACCACAGGGGGTCAGCCCCAGCATTTT. The encoded protein is CASTITTGGQPQHF. The variable domain in full, completed from reference TRBV2 and TRBJ1-5, reads EPEVTQTPSHQVTQMGQEVILRCVPISNHLYFYWYRQILGQKVEFLVSFYNNEISEKSEIFDDQFSVERPDGSNFTLKIRSTKLEDSAMYFCASTITTGGQPQHFGDGTRLSIL.

V usage is TRBV3-1 (or the pseudogene TRBV3-2) and J usage is TRBJ1-2; 9 nucleotides align to TRBD1. V was clipped by 5 bases and J by 8 bases; unmatched bases: 9. From germline, CDR1 is LGHDT and CDR2 YNNKEL (reference sequence). This CDR3 is built from 14 residues. CDR3 nucleotides: TGTGCCAGCAGCTTTTCCTGGGACAGGGAGGGCTACACCTTC. This gives the protein CASSFSWDREGYTF.

The CDR3 spells CASSQGWQTLYGYTF. The CDR3 DNA is TGTGCCAGCAGCCAGGGGTGGCAGACCCTCTATGGCTACACCTTC. The gene calls are TRBV11-2 and TRBJ1-2, with a tentative D call TRBD1 (6 bases). Germline-derived CDR1 and CDR2 are SGHAT and FQNNGV. This CDR3 has 15 amino acids. The germline V and J ends were trimmed by 5 bases and 4 bases, with 17 bases remaining between them.

The chain combines TRBV3-1 (or the pseudogene TRBV3-2) with TRBJ2-7; the D is unclear. V lost 1 base to trimming and J lost 4 bases, with 14 bases between them. This CDR3 comprises 15 residues. Germline CDR1 is LGHDT and CDR2 is YNNKEL (reference sequence). The CDR3 DNA is TGTGCCAGCAGCCAAGCCGCGCGGTTTCCGTACGAGCAGTACTTC. Protein: CASSQAARFPYEQYF.

The chain links TRBV25-1 to TRBJ1-2; D remains ambiguous. With 1 base removed from V and 5 bases from J, the gap between germline ends came to 5 bases. Germline lookup yields CDR1 MGHDK and CDR2 SYGVNS. The CDR3 consists of 12 residues. The CDR3 loop reads CASSESQYGYTF. The CDR3 DNA follows: TGTGCCAGCAGTGAATCCCAGTATGGCTACACCTTC.

The V gene is TRBV6-1, the J gene TRBJ1-5; 11 bases match TRBD1. From germline, CDR1 is MNHNS and CDR2 SASEGT. The CDR3 contains 15 residues. V lost 1 base, J lost 7 bases, and 3 bases stayed unmatched. CDR3 residues: CASSEGTGGAQPQHF. CDR3 in DNA: TGTGCCAGCAGTGAAGGGACAGGGGGCGCACAGCCCCAGCATTTT.

The V and J genes are TRBV5-1 and TRBJ1-2, with TRBD1 identical over 7 bases. The CDR3 loop spans 13 amino acids. V was pared by 4 bases and J by 6 bases, with 6 bases of the junction left unmatched. Germline loops: CDR1 SGHRS, CDR2 YFSETQ. CDR3 loop: CASSPGTAHGYTF. In DNA, the CDR3 is TGCGCCAGCAGCCCCGGGACAGCCCATGGCTACACCTTC.

This clone was detected a few times. The rearrangement joins TRBV19 to TRBJ1-5; tentatively, D is TRBD1 (6 bases). Germline CDR1 LNHDA, CDR2 SQIVND (reference sequence). This CDR3 has 16 residues. Between the trimmed V and J ends, which lost 6 bases and 2 bases, there was a span of 17 bases. Written as DNA, the CDR3 is TGTGCCAGTAGCTCCATAACAGGGATCGGCAATCAGCCCCAGCATTTT. Protein product: CASSSITGIGNQPQHF.

The chain has TRBV6-5 and TRBJ1-2; D not certain. The germline V and J ends were trimmed by 2 bases and 4 bases, with 11 bases remaining between them. CDR1 MNHEY and CDR2 SVGAGI come from the germline V gene. The CDR3 totals 14 residues. Here the CDR3 DNA reads TGTGCCAGCAGTTACGCGGGTGTAAGCTATGGCTACACCTTC. Its protein is CASSYAGVSYGYTF.

A note on this clone: The junction differs from germline at one of its ends, possibly a read error. The rearrangement joins TRBV5-1 to TRBJ2-5; maybe TRBD1 (5 bases). The CDR3 consists of 14 residues. CDR1 is SGHRS, CDR2 YFSETQ, per germline. The CDR3 DNA is TGCGCCAGCAGCTTGTCGGCAGGGCAAGGGACCCAGTACTTC. This gives the protein CASSLSAGQGTQYF.

J is TRBJ2-3 and V is TRBV4-1; 11 bases align to TRBD2. The CDR3 totals 16 residues. The germline gives CDR1 MGHRA, CDR2 YSYEKL. Losses at the gene ends were 0 bases for V and 4 bases for J; bases not matched to a gene: 3. CDR3 loop: CASSQEFSGGADTQYF. The CDR3 DNA reads TGCGCCAGCAGCCAAGAGTTTAGCGGGGGGGCAGATACGCAGTATTTT.

V gene TRBV18 combines with J gene TRBJ1-1; 7 bases are a match to TRBD1. Germline CDR1 is KGHSH and CDR2 is LQKENI. The CDR3 runs 15 residues. V gave up 3 bases and J gave up 4 bases; unmatched junction bases: 8. The CDR3 coding sequence is TGTGCCAGCTCACCTGTTAACAGGGGTGGCACTGAAGCTTTCTTT. Its translation is CASSPVNRGGTEAFF.

The V and J genes are TRBV5-4 and TRBJ1-1; 7 positions match TRBD1. The CDR3 spans 14 residues. V was pared by 4 bases and J by 3 bases, with 6 bases of the junction left unmatched. Germline V lookup: CDR1 SGHNT, CDR2 YYREEE (reference sequence). This CDR3 reads CASSAQGMYTEAFF. The CDR3 nucleotides are TGTGCCAGCAGCGCACAGGGGATGTACACTGAAGCTTTCTTT.

This chain links TRBV7-9 with TRBJ1-4; maybe TRBD1 (6 bases). Germline lookup yields CDR1 SEHNR and CDR2 FQNEAQ (reference sequence). The CDR3 extends over 17 amino acids. V was cut by 5 bases and J by 0 bases, with 16 bases left in between. This chain's CDR3 is CASSLIRTASTNEKLFF. The CDR3 nucleotides read TGTGCCAGCAGCCTAATCCGGACAGCTTCAACTAATGAAAAACTGTTTTTT.

The V gene is TRBV5-6, the J gene TRBJ1-3, with D hard to call. V was pared by 0 bases and J by 2 bases, with 6 bases between. The CDR3 has 14 residues. Per germline, CDR1 SGHDT and CDR2 YYEEEE. DNA of the CDR3: TGTGCCAGCAGCTTGGGAGGTCCTGGAAACACCATATATTTT. Amino acids: CASSLGGPGNTIYF.

This clone turned up a few times. The chain employs TRBV30 and TRBJ1-6; D call uncertain. With 4 bases removed from V and 7 bases from J, the gap between germline ends came to 8 bases. This CDR3 contains 12 residues. Germline CDR1 is GTSNPN and CDR2 is SVGIG (reference sequence). CDR3 protein: CAWTKENSPLHF. DNA for the CDR3: TGTGCCTGGACCAAGGAGAATTCACCCCTCCACTTT.

Here the CDR3 reads CASSTGRAGVKNIQYF. The CDR3 DNA reads TGTGCCAGCAGCACCGGGAGGGCAGGGGTCAAAAACATTCAGTACTTC. This chain uses TRBV7-9 with TRBJ2-4; the match to TRBD2 covers 8 bases. From germline, CDR1 is SEHNR and CDR2 FQNEAQ (reference sequence). The trim removed 5 bases at V and 3 bases at J, leaving 9 bases unmatched. The CDR3 consists of 16 residues.

This clone appeared a few times. V is TRBV3-1 (or the pseudogene TRBV3-2) and J is TRBJ1-2; D possibly corresponds to TRBD1 (5 bases). The CDR3 has 15 residues. Germline V gene lookup returns CDR1 LGHDT and CDR2 YNNKEL (reference sequence). The germline V and J ends were trimmed by 1 base and 8 bases, with 17 bases remaining between them. This CDR3 is CASSQGSGRLYGYTF. The CDR3 bases are TGTGCCAGCAGCCAAGGGTCAGGGAGGTTGTACGGCTACACCTTC.

The V call is TRBV30, the J call TRBJ1-1, with D unresolved. With 5 bases removed from V and 0 bases from J, the gap between germline ends came to 19 bases. Germline loops: CDR1 GTSNPN, CDR2 SVGIG (reference sequence). This CDR3 contains 16 residues. The CDR3 nucleotides are TGTGCCTGGGTCCCAGAAATCTTAAATATGAACACTGAAGCTTTCTTT. Encoded protein: CAWVPEILNMNTEAFF.

The V gene is TRBV30, the J gene TRBJ1-1; D uncertain. Trimming pared 0 bases from V and 1 base from J, leaving 6 bases between. The CDR3 is 13 amino acids. Germline CDR1 and CDR2: GTSNPN and SVGIG (reference sequence). The DNA for the CDR3 is TGTGCCTGGAGTGTGGGAGCGAACACTGAAGCTTTCTTT. It codes for CAWSVGANTEAFF.

The V call is TRBV5-1, the J call TRBJ2-2; no clear D. The CDR3 contains 14 residues. The V gene's germline CDR1 is SGHRS and CDR2 YFSETQ. The V end was cut by 2 bases, the J end by 4 bases, with 9 bases between. The CDR3 loop reads CASSFLEGTGELFF. The CDR3 DNA follows: TGCGCCAGCAGCTTTCTAGAAGGCACCGGGGAGCTGTTTTTT.

The gene calls are TRBV5-6 and TRBJ2-7; D is unclear. Germline V lookup: CDR1 SGHDT, CDR2 YYEEEE. This CDR3 region has 12 residues. Trimming took off 2 bases at V and 7 bases at J, with 10 bases between the two ends. CDR3 amino acids: CASSLSREEQYF. Written as DNA, the CDR3 is TGTGCCAGCAGCTTAAGTCGAGAAGAGCAGTACTTC.

This clone has only a few counts. The chain carries TRBV5-1 and TRBJ2-1; no definite D call. V lost 5 bases to trimming and J lost 0 bases, with 18 bases between them. The CDR3 spans 17 residues. Looked up from germline, CDR1 is SGHRS and CDR2 is YFSETQ. The CDR3 reads CASRVGGFGSSYNEQFF. The CDR3 DNA follows: TGCGCCAGCAGGGTCGGCGGTTTCGGAAGCTCCTACAATGAGCAGTTCTTC.